This paragraph covers one TCR beta chain sequence. In germline, CDR1 is LNHDA, CDR2 SQIVND (reference sequence). After removal of 10 bases from V and 5 bases from J, the junction contained 11 bases not matched to a gene. This CDR3 spans 14 amino acids. The sample originates from a study of blood T cell repertoires in COVID-19. Only in-frame clones appear in the TCRdb table, and some are missing; sequencing was by immunoSEQ multiplex PCR. Here the sample spans 200,000 to 300,000 clones, about nine tenths being singletons. V and J are TRBV19 and TRBJ2-7, with TRBD1 matching over 10 bases. Source material: peripheral blood. The sequence came from a woman under 40 with COVID-19, enrolled during active disease. Here the CDR3 DNA reads TGTGCCACAGAGCCGGGACAGGGGTCCCACGAGCAGTACTTC. Its translation is CATEPGQGSHEQYF. The whole variable domain, remainder taken from reference TRBV19 and TRBJ2-7, is DGGITQSPKYLFRKEGQNVTLSCEQNLNHDAMYWYRQDPGQGLRLIYYSQIVNDFQKGDIAEGYSVSREKKESFPLTVTSAQKNPTAFYLCATEPGQGSHEQYFGPGTRLTVT.